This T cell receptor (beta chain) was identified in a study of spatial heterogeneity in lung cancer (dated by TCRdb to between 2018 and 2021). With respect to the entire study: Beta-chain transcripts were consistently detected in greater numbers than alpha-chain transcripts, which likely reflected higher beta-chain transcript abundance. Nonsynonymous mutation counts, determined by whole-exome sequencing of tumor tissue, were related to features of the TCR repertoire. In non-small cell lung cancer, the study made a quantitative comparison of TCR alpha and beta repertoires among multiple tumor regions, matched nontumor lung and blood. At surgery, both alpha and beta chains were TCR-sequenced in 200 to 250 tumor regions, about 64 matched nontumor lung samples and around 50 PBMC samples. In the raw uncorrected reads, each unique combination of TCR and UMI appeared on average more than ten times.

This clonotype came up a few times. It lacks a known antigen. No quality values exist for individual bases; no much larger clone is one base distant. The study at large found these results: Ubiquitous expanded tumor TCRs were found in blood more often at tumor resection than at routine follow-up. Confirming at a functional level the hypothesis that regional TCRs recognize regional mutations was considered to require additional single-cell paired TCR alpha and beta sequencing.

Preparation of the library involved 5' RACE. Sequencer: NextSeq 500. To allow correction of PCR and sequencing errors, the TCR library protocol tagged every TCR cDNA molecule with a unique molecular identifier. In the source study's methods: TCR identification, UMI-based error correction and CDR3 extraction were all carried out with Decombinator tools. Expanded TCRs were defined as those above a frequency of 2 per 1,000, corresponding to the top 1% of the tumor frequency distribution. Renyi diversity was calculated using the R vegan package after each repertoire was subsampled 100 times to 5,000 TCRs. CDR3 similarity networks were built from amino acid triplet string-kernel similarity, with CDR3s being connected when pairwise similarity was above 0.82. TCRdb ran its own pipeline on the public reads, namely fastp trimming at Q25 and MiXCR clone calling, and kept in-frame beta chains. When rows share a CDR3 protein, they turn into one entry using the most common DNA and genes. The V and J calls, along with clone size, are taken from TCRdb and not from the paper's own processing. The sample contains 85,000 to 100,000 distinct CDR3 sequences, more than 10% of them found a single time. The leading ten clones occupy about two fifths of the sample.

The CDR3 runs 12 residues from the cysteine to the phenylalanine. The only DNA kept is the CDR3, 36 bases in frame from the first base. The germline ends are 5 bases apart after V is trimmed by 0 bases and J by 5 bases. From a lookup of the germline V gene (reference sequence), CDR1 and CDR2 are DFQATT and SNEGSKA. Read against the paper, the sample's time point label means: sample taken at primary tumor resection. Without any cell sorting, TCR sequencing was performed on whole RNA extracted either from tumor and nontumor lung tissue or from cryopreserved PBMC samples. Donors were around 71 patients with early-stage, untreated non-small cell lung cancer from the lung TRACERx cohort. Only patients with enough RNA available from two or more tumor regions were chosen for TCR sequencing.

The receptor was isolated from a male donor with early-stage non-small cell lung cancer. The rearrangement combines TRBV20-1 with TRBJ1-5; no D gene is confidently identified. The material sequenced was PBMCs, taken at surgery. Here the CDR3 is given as CSARDPHQPQHF. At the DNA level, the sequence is TGCAGTGCTAGAGACCCCCATCAGCCCCAGCATTTT.